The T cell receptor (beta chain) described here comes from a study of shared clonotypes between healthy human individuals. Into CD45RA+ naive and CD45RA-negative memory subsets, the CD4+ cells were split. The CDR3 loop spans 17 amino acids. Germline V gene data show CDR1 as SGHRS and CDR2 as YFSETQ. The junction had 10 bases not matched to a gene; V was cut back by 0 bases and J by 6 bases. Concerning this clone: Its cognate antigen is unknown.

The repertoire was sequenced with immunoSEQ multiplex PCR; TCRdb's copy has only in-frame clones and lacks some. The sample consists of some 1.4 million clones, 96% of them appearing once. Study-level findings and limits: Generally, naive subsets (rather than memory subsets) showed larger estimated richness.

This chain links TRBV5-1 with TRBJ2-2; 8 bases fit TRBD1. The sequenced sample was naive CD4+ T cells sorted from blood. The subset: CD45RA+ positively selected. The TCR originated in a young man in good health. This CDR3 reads CASSLVPGQDMAGELFF. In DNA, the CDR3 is TGCGCCAGCAGCTTGGTCCCGGGACAGGATATGGCCGGGGAGCTGTTTTTT.